Listed here is a single T cell receptor (beta chain). Antigen specificity is unknown. The CDR3 spans 12 residues. Germline V lookup: CDR1 LNHNV, CDR2 YYDKDF (reference sequence). Trimming shortened V by 0 bases and J by 5 bases, and 5 bases separated the two germline ends. The data were taken from a study of regulatory T cells in long-lasting Graves disease. Whole-study results and caveats: Persistent Graves' patients had lower TCR diversity than newly diagnosed ones.

Time point reported: newly diagnosed GD, antithyroid drugs for less than 3 months. Extracted RNA from PBMCs served as the source of the TCR library. For TCR beta, libraries came from iRepertoire HTBI primers and Arm-PCR of CDR3 regions. TCRdb re-called the multiplex PCR reads through MiXCR, storing one row per CDR3 protein. The sample yields 560,000 or so distinct CDR3 sequences, approximately 16% seen once. The sample was also linked to a second study, of T cells in Graves' hyperthyroidism and ophthalmopathy.

Source: peripheral blood mononuclear cells (PBMCs), taken at new diagnosis, from a patient treated with antithyroid drugs. J is TRBJ2-7 and V is TRBV15; D ambiguous. This TCR came from a man aged 18-30 years with Graves disease. The CDR3 sequence is CATSRERNEQYF. DNA of the CDR3: TGTGCCACCAGCAGAGAGCGGAACGAGCAGTACTTC.